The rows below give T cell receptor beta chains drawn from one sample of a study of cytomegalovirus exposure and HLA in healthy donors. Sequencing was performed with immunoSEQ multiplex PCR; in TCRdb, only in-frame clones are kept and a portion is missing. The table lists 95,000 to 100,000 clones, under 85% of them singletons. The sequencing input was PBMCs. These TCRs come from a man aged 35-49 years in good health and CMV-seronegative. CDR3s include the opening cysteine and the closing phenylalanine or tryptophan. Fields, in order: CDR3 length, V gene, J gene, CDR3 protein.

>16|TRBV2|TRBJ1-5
CASSGGKLSGNQPQHF
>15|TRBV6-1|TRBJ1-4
CASTTGNFLDEKLFF
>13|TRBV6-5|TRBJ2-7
CASSLGQGSEQYF
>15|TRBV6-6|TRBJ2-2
CASSYSNGNTGELFF
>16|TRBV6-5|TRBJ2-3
CASSYGLAAGTDTQYF
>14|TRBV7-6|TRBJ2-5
CASSLRGLQETQYF
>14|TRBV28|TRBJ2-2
CASRDRVWTGELFF
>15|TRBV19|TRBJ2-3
CASSSRGSSTDTQYF
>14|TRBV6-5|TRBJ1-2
CASSYSRTVYGYTF
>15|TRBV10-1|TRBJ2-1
CASSVAGNSYNEQFF
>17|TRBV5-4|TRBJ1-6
CASRLSASGGSNSPLHF
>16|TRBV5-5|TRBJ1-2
CASSLGGTSGNYGYTF
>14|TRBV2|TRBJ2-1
CAVPMKSSHNEQFF
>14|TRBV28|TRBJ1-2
CASGQTAANYGYTF
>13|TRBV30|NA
CAWSVARAYEQYF
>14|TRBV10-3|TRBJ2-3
CAIRHERSGDTQYF
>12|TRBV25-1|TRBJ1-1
CASSELGREAFF
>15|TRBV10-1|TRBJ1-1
CASSSPGQLRTEAFF